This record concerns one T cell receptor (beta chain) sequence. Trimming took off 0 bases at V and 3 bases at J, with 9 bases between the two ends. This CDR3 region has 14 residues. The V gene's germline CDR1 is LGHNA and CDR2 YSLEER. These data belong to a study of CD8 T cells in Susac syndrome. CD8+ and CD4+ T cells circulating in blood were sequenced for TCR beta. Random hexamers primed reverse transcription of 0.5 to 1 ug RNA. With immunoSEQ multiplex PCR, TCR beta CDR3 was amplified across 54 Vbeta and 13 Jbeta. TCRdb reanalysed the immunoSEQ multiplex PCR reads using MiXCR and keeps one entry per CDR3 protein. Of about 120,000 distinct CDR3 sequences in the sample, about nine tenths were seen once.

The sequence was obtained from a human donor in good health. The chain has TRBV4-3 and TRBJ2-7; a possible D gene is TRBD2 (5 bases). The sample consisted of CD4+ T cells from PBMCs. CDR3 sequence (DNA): TGCGCCAGCAGCCAAGAGCGGACTGTCTACGAGCAGTACTTC. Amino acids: CASSQERTVYEQYF.